Presented here are 14 T cell receptor beta chains from one specimen sequenced in a study of blood T cells in healthy people across ages. Alongside a J-beta primer mix, a sample-barcoded 5' primer served in a second PCR lasting about 7 to 12 cycles. TCRdb analysed the 5' RACE reads with MiXCR anew, one entry per CDR3 protein. The sample shows just under 750,000 distinct CDR3 sequences, 20% to 25% of them seen only once. The source material was blood. Source of these receptors: a man between 65 and 85 years old in good health.

The chain carries TRBV5-4 and TRBJ1-1; unclear D gene. This CDR3 has 13 residues. From germline, CDR1 is SGHNT and CDR2 YYREEE (reference sequence). Trimming removed 4 bases from V and 5 bases from J, with 12 bases in between. The CDR3 loop reads CASSRELATEAFF. CDR3 DNA sequence: TGTGCCAGCAGCCGGGAATTGGCGACTGAAGCTTTCTTT.

The sample holds one count of this clonotype. The chain is built from TRBV6-1 and TRBJ1-3; D not certain. The V end lost 3 bases, the J end lost 0 bases, and 9 bases lay between the germline ends. The CDR3 spans 15 residues. CDR1 MNHNS and CDR2 SASEGT come from the germline V gene. CDR3 protein: CASSDESLSGNTIYF. In nucleotides, the CDR3 is TGTGCCAGCAGTGACGAGTCTCTCTCTGGAAACACCATATATTTT.

The CDR3, as DNA: TGTGCCAGCAGTTTAGTAGTAGGGGACCTAGCTAACTATGGCTACACCTTC. Amino acid sequence: CASSLVVGDLANYGYTF. The gene calls are TRBV12-3 or TRBV12-4 and TRBJ1-2; D might be TRBD1 (5 bases). The CDR3 runs 17 residues. The ends were cut back, 1 base at V and 0 bases at J, with 15 bases in the middle.

DNA for the CDR3: TGCGCCAGCAGCCCTGAGGGACAGGTGGATGAAAAACTGTTTTTT. Translation: CASSPEGQVDEKLFF. The chain uses TRBV4-3 and TRBJ1-4, with 8 bases identical to TRBD1. Germline V gives CDR1 LGHNA, CDR2 YSLEER. CDR3 size: 15 residues. J lost 6 bases, V lost 4 bases, and 7 bases had no gene match.

CDR3 amino acids: CASSTVGHLGKNIQYF. CDR3 sequence (DNA): TGTGCCAGCAGTACTGTAGGCCACCTAGGCAAAAACATTCAGTACTTC. The rearrangement uses TRBV28 and TRBJ2-4; D remains unclear. V gave up 5 bases and J gave up 3 bases, with 17 bases separating them. The CDR3 loop spans 16 amino acids. Germline V lookup: CDR1 MDHEN, CDR2 SYDVKM.

The sample holds many counts of this clonotype. The chain is built from TRBV10-3 and TRBJ2-7; maybe TRBD2 (6 bases). V was shortened by 8 bases and J by 5 bases, with 16 bases between the two germline ends. The germline CDR1 and CDR2 sequences are ENHRY and SYGVKD. This CDR3 has 13 residues. This CDR3 is CAIEDSGDNEQYV. In nucleotides, the CDR3 is TGTGCCATCGAGGATAGCGGAGACAACGAGCAGTACGTC.

This clonotype was counted a few times. The rearrangement joins TRBV7-9 to TRBJ1-6; D is ambiguous. CDR3 length: 14 residues. Trimming stripped 2 bases from V and 6 bases from J, with 8 bases between. The germline V gene encodes CDR1 SEHNR and CDR2 FQNEAQ (reference sequence). The CDR3 coding sequence is TGTGCCAGCAGCTTATTGAGGGCTAATTCACCCCTCCACTTT. Its translation is CASSLLRANSPLHF.

This chain links TRBV6-2 or TRBV6-3 with TRBJ2-1; TRBD2 agrees at 8 bases. The CDR3 loop spans 16 amino acids. Looked up from germline, CDR1 is MNHEY and CDR2 is SVGEGT. The junction had 9 bases not matched to a gene; V was cut back by 4 bases and J by 4 bases. CDR3 in amino acids: CASSSTSGGRYNEQFF. CDR3 in DNA: TGTGCCAGCAGTTCAACAAGCGGGGGACGTTACAATGAGCAGTTCTTC.

The gene calls are TRBV24-1 and TRBJ2-3, with 7 bases fitting TRBD2. The ends lost 3 bases at V and 3 bases at J; junction bases unmatched: 29. Per germline, CDR1 KGHDR and CDR2 SFDVKD. The CDR3 loop spans 23 amino acids. The CDR3 region has the DNA TGTGCCACCAGTGATCCCCGTTCAACGGGACTACCGGTGGTTCTGGCAAGAACAGATACGCAGTATTTT. This codes for CATSDPRSTGLPVVLARTDTQYF.

The chain couples TRBV19 to TRBJ2-1; D gene ambiguous. The tail of the sequence fits TRBJ2-7 better, so the J call may be wrong. This CDR3 has 11 amino acids. The germline V gene has CDR1 LNHDA and CDR2 SQIVND (reference sequence). The CDR3 region is CASSMGYEQYF. The CDR3, as DNA: TGTGCCAGTAGTATGGGTTACGAGCAGTACTTC.

The rearrangement links TRBV28 to TRBJ1-2, with 11 positions matching TRBD1. The CDR3 loop spans 19 amino acids. V gave up 1 base and J gave up 4 bases; unmatched junction bases: 14. The germline V gene encodes CDR1 MDHEN and CDR2 SYDVKM. The CDR3 loop reads CASSLSIGTGGLGRYGYTF. CDR3 DNA: TGTGCCAGCAGTTTATCCATCGGGACAGGGGGTCTTGGGCGCTATGGCTACACCTTC.

This clonotype was observed a handful of times. The V call is TRBV20-1, the J call TRBJ1-2, with TRBD1 as a possible D gene (6 bases). Trimming removed 7 bases from V and 2 bases from J, with 14 bases in between. CDR1 DFQATT and CDR2 SNEGSKA come from the germline V gene (reference sequence). The CDR3 extends over 13 amino acids. This chain's CDR3 is CSVTPRGNYGYTF. The CDR3 DNA is TGCAGTGTTACACCCAGGGGCAACTATGGCTACACCTTC.

The chain uses TRBV20-1 and TRBJ1-2; 10 bases are shared with TRBD1. The CDR3 covers 14 residues. The germline gives CDR1 DFQATT, CDR2 SNEGSKA (reference sequence). The CDR3 nucleotides are TGCAGATACAAGACAGGGGGCAGAGGGCATGGCTACACCTTC. Residues: CRYKTGGRGHGYTF.

The table lists this clonotype with a count of one. A clone one base away is much larger, so this may be a read error. V usage is TRBV6-5 and J usage is TRBJ2-3; tentative D call: TRBD1 (6 bases). CDR3 length: 16 residues. Germline CDR1 is MNHEY and CDR2 is SVGAGI. V was trimmed by 4 bases and J by 9 bases, leaving 23 bases between them. The CDR3 nucleotides are TGTGCCAGCAGTTCCCGAGAGGGGGATGCCAAGGACACGCAGTATTTT. This translates into CASSSREGDAKDTQYF.